This TCR beta chain is from a study of T cells in Graves' hyperthyroidism and ophthalmopathy. Whole-study results and caveats: Also found in blood were most expanded thyroid clonotypes above 0.001.

This clonotype appeared a few times. What it binds is not known. This CDR3 is built from 17 residues. The junction had 7 bases not matched to a gene; V was cut back by 2 bases and J by 2 bases. Germline V gene sequence: CDR1 MNHEY, CDR2 SVGEGT. Using RNA transcripts as the source, TCR beta CDR3 regions were amplified. With the HTBI primer set, the TCR CDR3 went through a first round of RT-PCR. TCRdb itself ran the multiplex PCR reads through MiXCR, one entry per CDR3 protein. The profile shows 550,000 to 800,000 distinct CDR3 sequences, about 17% of them singletons. Orbital computed tomography and thyroid ultrasound, together with serum TRAb and thyroxine and clinical symptoms, were used for diagnoses.

The receptor's source is a man aged 18 to 30 with Graves' hyperthyroidism. The rearrangement uses TRBV6-2 or TRBV6-3 and TRBJ2-4; 9 nucleotides align to TRBD1. The sample comprised blood. The CDR3 here is CASSYPRQGDPKNIQYF. The CDR3 DNA reads as TGTGCCAGCAGTTACCCCAGACAGGGGGACCCCAAAAACATTCAGTACTTC.